These T cell receptor beta chains were read from a single sample in a study of cytomegalovirus exposure and HLA in healthy donors. Libraries were prepared by immunoSEQ multiplex PCR; TCRdb keeps only in-frame clonotypes and omits some of them. This repertoire shows about 180,000 clones, about 78% found once; its top ten account for 5% to 7%. Sequencing was performed on PBMCs. These receptors were taken from a middle-aged man in good health and CMV-seronegative. The conserved cysteine and the conserved F or W are not part of the CDR3 here. Each record gives: J gene, V gene, CDR3 protein.

TRBJ2-3 TRBV30 AWSVLAGPTDTQY
TRBJ2-5 TRBV29-1 STPGGFQETQY
TRBJ1-2 TRBV7-9 ASSLYRDWRYT
TRBJ2-7 TRBV21-1 ASPPRTPLLEQY
TRBJ2-3 TRBV9 ASSATAYTDTQY
TRBJ2-3 TRBV7-9 ASSSGTLSTDTQY
TRBJ1-6 TRBV9 ASSVVQGPPLH
TRBJ2-1 TRBV7-3 ASSLTAGVSSYNEQF
TRBJ1-5 TRBV2 ASSAGHLSNQPQH
TRBJ1-2 TRBV19 ASSLGGARNYGYT
TRBJ1-1 TRBV7-8 ASSLAMAAEAF
TRBJ2-2 TRBV9 ASSVGTSANTGELF
TRBJ1-5 TRBV7-2 ASSATGGNQPQH
TRBJ1-1 TRBV27 ASRSQTGWRTEAF
TRBJ2-3 TRBV10-3 AISEQSKEDTQY
TRBJ2-5 TRBV4-1 ASSLKREPPETQY
TRBJ1-2 TRBV5-1 ASSDGGYGYT
TRBJ2-6 TRBV19 ASRSSGAVASGANVLT
TRBJ1-4 TRBV18 ASSPGRGANEKLF
TRBJ1-1 TRBV30 AWSEIYAGLTEAF
TRBJ2-5 TRBV5-4 ASSLDTSGGSQETQY
TRBJ2-7 TRBV27 ASSPRTGTGHEQY
TRBJ2-7 TRBV6-5 ASSLGQHYEQY
TRBJ1-2 TRBV7-3 ASSLAAQGSYGYT
TRBJ2-1 TRBV5-1 ASGSGASSYNEQF
TRBJ2-1 TRBV29-1 SVEGVAGGSGNEQF
TRBJ1-5 TRBV6-6 ASSPQADQPQH
TRBJ1-2 TRBV6-5 ASTTAGGGYGYT
TRBJ2-3 TRBV19 ASSRRDREADTQY
TRBJ1-5 TRBV11-2 ASSFDPGVNQPQH
TRBJ2-7 TRBV5-4 ARSLARDYEQY
TRBJ2-7 TRBV5-4 ASSSGGLVKYEQY
TRBJ2-5 TRBV7-9 SSSSGTGAQY
TRBJ2-3 TRBV5-1 ASSIGTSGNTDTQY
TRBJ1-4 TRBV30 AWSEFLAGSQSEKLF
TRBJ2-1 TRBV2 ALTSASSYNEQF
TRBJ1-1 TRBV18 ASSPRTDFEAF
TRBJ1-1 TRBV29-1 SVEDGDRVGTEAF
TRBJ1-3 TRBV9 ASSEAGRNTIY
TRBJ1-2 TRBV5-4 ASSPFGRT
TRBJ2-2 TRBV5-4 ASSTPTSGSVGELF
TRBJ2-7 TRBV29-1 SVMDRGPYEQY
TRBJ1-4 TRBV6-1 ATGQGSVGNEKLF